This T cell receptor beta chain was recorded in a study of T cells after yellow fever vaccination (dated by TCRdb to the late 2010s). At the level of the whole study: The SMART-Seq v4 Ultra Low Input RNA kit was used to prepare libraries from fractions with low cell numbers. To follow T-cell clones before and after both primary and booster YFV17D yellow fever vaccination, bulk TCR alpha and beta repertoires underwent longitudinal sequencing. Two healthy male donors, one aged 18 to 29 and one aged 30 to 39 years, made up the cohort. Blood was collected at multiple timepoints before and after primary and secondary immunization, and bulk PBMC replicates and cell subsets were isolated. The study at large found these results: The secondary T-cell response was found to be weaker but faster than the primary response, with a peak reached on day 5 rather than on day 15. Only two donors were included in the study, so the extent to which the findings can be generalized is limited. After the booster, most of the clones that had expanded following primary vaccination were detected again (roughly 97% of CD4 and 80% to 90% of CD8), which suggests that memory was broadly maintained. Because abundant contaminating clonotypes from the bulk population could be contained in FACS-sorted repertoires, computational filtering was required. A small share of clonotypes occurred in both CD4 and CD8 compartments, likely arising from convergent recombination.

Sequencing was performed on an Illumina NovaSeq 6000. TCR cDNA was made using 5'RACE template switching, a step that added a universal primer site and unique molecular identifiers. Priming for cDNA synthesis came from both the TCR alpha and TCR beta constant segments. Two PCR steps were used to amplify libraries, with sample barcodes and sequencing adapters being added in the second step. Sequencing of the libraries was done on either Illumina HiSeq 2500 (2x100 bp) or NovaSeq (2x150 bp). Per the source publication's procedure: Demultiplexing of reads and collapsing into UMI consensus sequences were performed with MIGEC, and V(D)J alignment was carried out with MiXCR. Vaccine-responding clonotypes were defined with edgeR using replicate PBMC samples, requiring FDR below 0.01 and a log2 fold change above 5 up to day 15. Each bulk clonotype received a CD4 or CD8 identity based on whether the sequenced CD4 or CD8 repertoire contained that clonotype at higher abundance. TCRdb's own reprocessing of the public reads used fastp at Q25 and MiXCR and kept productive beta chains. Rows are combined by CDR3 protein, so each entry shows the most common genes and DNA. The V and J calls reflect TCRdb's pipeline rather than the authors' work. The table for this sample lists some 120,000 distinct CDR3 sequences; under 9% of them were counted only once. In total, the top ten clones hold less than 40% of the sample.

Ends trimmed: V by 4 bases, J by 6 bases; bases unmatched to a gene: 5. Via the germline V gene (reference sequence), CDR1 is MNHEY and CDR2 SMNVEV. Including the terminal cysteine and phenylalanine, the CDR3 comprises 15 residues. Only the CDR3 part of the read is kept: 45 bases, read in frame from the first base. The sample's treatment or condition label is to be understood as: live attenuated yellow fever vaccine strain. A standard Ficoll-Paque protocol was used to isolate PBMCs from peripheral blood. CD4 and CD8 T-cell fractions were isolated with Dynabeads CD4 and CD8 positive selection kits. TriZol was used to extract RNA from bulk PBMCs, CD4 and CD8 fractions, and dextramer-positive and dextramer-negative fractions. A note on this clonotype: Its antigen is still unknown. The input lacks base qualities; no much larger clone sits a single base away.

The rearranged chain carries TRBV27 and TRBJ2-3, and TRBD2 matches 12 of the central bases. The sequence came from a man aged 18-30 years who received the YFV17D yellow fever vaccine. The specimen was CD8+ T cells sorted from PBMCs, collected on the day of the yellow fever booster vaccination. The CDR3 corresponds to CASSYRLAGVDTQYF. The nucleotides read TGTGCCAGCAGTTACAGACTAGCGGGGGTTGATACGCAGTATTTT.